Each of the 25 T cell receptor beta chains below was sequenced from the same sample in a study of vaccination effects on CD4 cells after COVID-19. Their antigens are not known. After around 10 days in culture, the CD4+ T cells were isolated. The method was immunoSEQ multiplex PCR; TCRdb's version includes in-frame clones alone and lacks a portion of them. The sample consists of 50,000 or so clones, approximately 65% of them appearing once. Material: CD4+ T cells from PBMCs cultured without peptide, obtained before COVID-19 vaccination. The receptors originated from a human donor who received a COVID-19 vaccine.

V and J are TRBV7-8 and TRBJ2-3; 11 positions agree with TRBD2. This CDR3 has 19 amino acids. With V trimmed by 5 bases and J by 0 bases, 13 bases remained unmatched. CDR1 and CDR2 (germline): SGHVS, FQNEAQ. For the CDR3, the DNA is TGTGCCAGCAGCCCGCGGGTGGGGCGACTAGCGGGAAGCACAGATACGCAGTATTTT. Its translation is CASSPRVGRLAGSTDTQYF.

Remarks on this clone: The junction differs from germline at one of its ends, possibly a read error. V is TRBV7-8 and J is TRBJ2-1, with TRBD2 as a possible D gene (5 bases). Germline assignment: CDR1 SGHVS and CDR2 FQNEAQ. This CDR3 spans 16 amino acids. The CDR3 is CASSLAPSRLMGEQFF. The CDR3 DNA reads TGTGCCAGCAGCCTAGCCCCTTCGCGTTTAATGGGTGAGCAGTTCTTC.

The chain combines TRBV28 with TRBJ2-1; D is uncertain. This CDR3 spans 12 amino acids. Germline CDR1 reads MDHEN; CDR2 reads SYDVKM. V dropped 4 bases and J dropped 6 bases, with 7 bases sitting between them. The CDR3 region has the DNA TGTGCCAGCAGTTCAACCCCCAATGAGCAGTTCTTC. Encoded protein: CASSSTPNEQFF.

The table lists this clone with a few counts. V and J are TRBV18 and TRBJ2-1, with D possibly being TRBD2 (6 bases). Germline-derived CDR1 and CDR2 are KGHSH and LQKENI. The CDR3 is made up of 14 amino acids. V lost 3 bases and J lost 9, with 15 bases in between. The CDR3 loop reads CASSPSLFGGEQFF. In nucleotides, the CDR3 is TGTGCCAGCTCACCTTCCCTATTCGGGGGTGAGCAGTTCTTC.

This clone was seen more than once but under ten times. The chain links TRBV11-2 to TRBJ1-1; D remains unclear. Trimming cost V 0 bases and J 11 bases, with 13 bases left between them. CDR1 SGHAT and CDR2 FQNNGV come from the germline V gene. This CDR3 is 13 amino acids long. CDR3 nucleotides: TGTGCCAGCAGCTTAGAGAGTGCTTCGCGGGCTTTCTTT. Translating it yields CASSLESASRAFF.

This clone showed up just a few times. This chain joins TRBV7-9 and TRBJ2-7; 9 nucleotides align to TRBD2. The junction had 7 bases not matched to a gene; V was cut back by 8 bases and J by 2 bases. The CDR3 loop spans 14 amino acids. The germline CDR1 and CDR2 sequences are SEHNR and FQNEAQ (reference sequence). CDR3 sequence (DNA): TGTGCCAGCCTATTTAGCGGGGGACCCTACGAGCAGTACTTC. Encoded protein: CASLFSGGPYEQYF.

This clone was recorded a few times. The chain couples TRBV10-3 to TRBJ1-5; 8 nucleotides align to TRBD1. Germline CDR1 reads ENHRY; CDR2 reads SYGVKD. The CDR3 has 16 amino acids. V dropped 10 bases and J dropped 2; count of bases not matched to a gene: 13. The CDR3 sequence is CASRTGIGVGNQPQHF. CDR3 coding DNA: TGTGCCAGCCGGACAGGGATTGGAGTCGGCAATCAGCCCCAGCATTTT.

The V call is TRBV2, the J call TRBJ2-7; perhaps TRBD2 as D (7 bases). Germline V gives CDR1 SNHLY, CDR2 FYNNEI. The CDR3 has 14 amino acids. Trimming pared 10 bases from V and 3 bases from J, leaving 19 bases between. CDR3: CAITKGGFGYEQYF. The CDR3 DNA follows: TGTGCCATCACCAAGGGGGGGTTCGGCTACGAGCAGTACTTC. Full variable domain (outside the CDR3, taken from reference TRBV2 and TRBJ2-7): EPEVTQTPSHQVTQMGQEVILRCVPISNHLYFYWYRQILGQKVEFLVSFYNNEISEKSEIFDDQFSVERPDGSNFTLKIRSTKLEDSAMYFCAITKGGFGYEQYFGPGTRLTVT.

The V and J genes are TRBV5-6 and TRBJ1-1; unclear D gene. Germline lookup yields CDR1 SGHDT and CDR2 YYEEEE. With 3 bases removed from V and 0 bases from J, the gap between germline ends came to 15 bases. This CDR3 is 16 amino acids long. The CDR3 region is CASSSTPGEMNTEAFF. CDR3 bases: TGTGCCAGCAGCTCGACCCCCGGGGAGATGAACACTGAAGCTTTCTTT.

The CDR3 bases are TGTGCCAGCGACAGGGGGGACACCGGGGAGCTGTTTTTT. Translating it yields CASDRGDTGELFF. The J gene is TRBJ2-2, the V gene TRBV12-3 or TRBV12-4; 9 bases line up with TRBD1. The V gene end was trimmed by 8 bases and the J gene end by 3 bases; junction bases not matched to a gene: 1. This CDR3 contains 13 residues.

This clone came up once. The V gene is TRBV2, the J gene TRBJ1-2, with TRBD1 as a possible D gene (6 bases). Deletions cut 5 bases from V and 5 bases from J, with 15 bases between. The germline CDR1 and CDR2 sequences are SNHLY and FYNNEI. The CDR3 sequence is 14 residues long. Here the CDR3 reads CASSPIDRNYGYTF. DNA of the CDR3: TGTGCCAGCAGTCCCATCGACAGGAATTATGGCTACACCTTC.

This clone was seen a handful of times. The chain links TRBV18 to TRBJ2-7; maybe TRBD1 (5 bases). Per the germline V gene, CDR1 is KGHSH and CDR2 is LQKENI. This CDR3 region has 13 residues. Deletions cut 4 bases from V and 1 base from J, with 8 bases between. CDR3 loop: CASSLTDSYEQYF. In DNA, the CDR3 is TGTGCCAGCTCACTGACAGATTCCTACGAGCAGTACTTC.

The V gene is TRBV28, the J gene TRBJ2-2, with TRBD1 as a possible D gene (5 bases). The CDR3 extends over 14 amino acids. Looked up from germline, CDR1 is MDHEN and CDR2 is SYDVKM. V was shortened by 2 bases and J by 6 bases, with 10 bases between the two germline ends. The CDR3 nucleotides read TGTGCCAGCAGTTTAAGGAAGGGGCCCGGGGAGCTGTTTTTT. This sequence encodes CASSLRKGPGELFF.

This chain joins TRBV15 and TRBJ2-3; 7 bases map to TRBD1. With V trimmed by 5 bases and J by 0 bases, 5 bases remained unmatched. The length of the CDR3 is 15 residues. The germline gives CDR1 LNHNV, CDR2 YYDKDF (reference sequence). CDR3 DNA: TGTGCCACCAGCCAGACAGGGCGAAGCACAGATACGCAGTATTTT. Amino acid sequence: CATSQTGRSTDTQYF. Drawing the rest from reference TRBV15 and TRBJ2-3, the complete variable domain is DAMVIQNPRYQVTQFGKPVTLSCSQTLNHNVMYWYQQKSSQAPKLLFHYYDKDFNNEADTPDNFQSRRPNTSFCFLDIRSPGLGDTAMYLCATSQTGRSTDTQYFGPGTRLTVL.

The genes are TRBV2 and TRBJ2-2; D remains ambiguous. Germline lookup yields CDR1 SNHLY and CDR2 FYNNEI. V lost 3 bases and J lost 3, with 2 bases in between. The CDR3 has 12 residues. The CDR3 region has the DNA TGTGCCAGCAGTGAGCACACCGGGGAGCTGTTTTTT. Amino acid sequence: CASSEHTGELFF.

The rearrangement links TRBV18 to TRBJ2-2; no clear D gene. CDR1 and CDR2 (germline): KGHSH, LQKENI. Between the trimmed V and J ends, which lost 0 bases and 4 bases, there was a span of 6 bases. This CDR3 is built from 14 residues. In DNA, the CDR3 is TGTGCCAGCTCACCACCGGGCGGCACCGGGGAGCTGTTTTTT. It is translated as CASSPPGGTGELFF.

The CDR3 reads CASSATGVIHATNEKLFF. CDR3 DNA: TGTGCCAGCAGTGCGACAGGGGTGATACATGCAACTAATGAAAAACTGTTTTTT. This rearrangement joins TRBV6-1 to TRBJ1-4, with 8 positions matching TRBD1. The CDR3 is 18 amino acids. Germline trimming cut 4 bases from V and 0 bases from J; bases unmatched to any gene: 10. Germline CDR1 is MNHNS and CDR2 is SASEGT.

The V call is TRBV3-1 (or the pseudogene TRBV3-2), the J call TRBJ2-3, with 13 positions matching TRBD2. Germline V gene data show CDR1 as LGHDT and CDR2 as YNNKEL (reference sequence). The junction had 5 bases not matched to a gene; V was cut back by 5 bases and J by 3 bases. CDR3 length equals 16 residues. DNA for the CDR3: TGTGCCAGCAGCTCCCGACTAGCGGGGGGAACAGATACGCAGTATTTT. As protein: CASSSRLAGGTDTQYF.

The chain links TRBV14 to TRBJ2-3; maybe TRBD1 (6 bases). Trimming took 4 bases from V and 0 from J, leaving 11 bases between them. The germline CDR1 and CDR2 sequences are SGHDN and FVKESK. The CDR3 has 15 residues. CDR3 loop: CASSRGPTSTDTQYF. The CDR3 region has the DNA TGTGCCAGCAGCCGGGGGCCAACTAGCACAGATACGCAGTATTTT.

The rearrangement joins TRBV4-1 to TRBJ2-2; D is ambiguous. Per germline, CDR1 MGHRA and CDR2 YSYEKL. CDR3 length: 17 amino acids. The ends were cut back, 4 bases at V and 3 bases at J, with 18 bases in the middle. CDR3 sequence reads: CASSPRGPPGHTGELFF. The CDR3 DNA reads as TGCGCCAGCAGCCCGCGCGGTCCCCCGGGTCACACCGGGGAGCTGTTTTTT.

A few counts support this clone. The chain employs TRBV5-5 and TRBJ1-3; the match to TRBD1 covers 9 bases. The germline gives CDR1 SGHKS, CDR2 YYEKEE (reference sequence). The CDR3 is 14 amino acids. V lost 2 bases to trimming and J lost 7 bases; unmatched junction nucleotides: 4. The CDR3 here is CASSFLDRGNTIYF. The DNA of the CDR3 is TGTGCCAGCAGCTTTTTAGACAGGGGGAACACCATATATTTT.

The chain links TRBV6-6 to TRBJ2-5; 9 bases fit TRBD2. V lost 7 bases, J lost 5 bases, and 8 bases stayed unmatched. Germline V CDR1 and CDR2: MNHNY, SVGAGI (reference sequence). The CDR3 is 14 amino acids. The CDR3 loop is CASTLSGGSETQYF. In nucleotides, the CDR3 is TGTGCCAGCACCCTTAGCGGGGGAAGCGAGACCCAGTACTTC.

The chain recombines TRBV6-5 with TRBJ1-5; D not resolved. With 4 bases removed from V and 6 bases from J, the gap between germline ends came to 10 bases. The length of the CDR3 is 13 residues. Per the germline V gene, CDR1 is MNHEY and CDR2 is SVGAGI. This CDR3 reads CASSSQAGQPQHF. The CDR3 DNA is TGTGCCAGCAGTTCGCAGGCAGGTCAGCCCCAGCATTTT.

The J gene is TRBJ1-2, the V gene TRBV19; D possibly corresponds to TRBD1 (5 bases). From germline, CDR1 is LNHDA and CDR2 SQIVND (reference sequence). V lost 3 bases, J lost 7 bases, and 12 bases lay in between. The CDR3 is 13 amino acids. CDR3 sequence reads: CASSIWPGSGYTF. DNA for the CDR3: TGTGCCAGTAGTATTTGGCCAGGGAGTGGCTACACCTTC. The whole variable domain, remainder taken from reference TRBV19 and TRBJ1-2, is DGGITQSPKYLFRKEGQNVTLSCEQNLNHDAMYWYRQDPGQGLRLIYYSQIVNDFQKGDIAEGYSVSREKKESFPLTVTSAQKNPTAFYLCASSIWPGSGYTFGSGTRLTVV.

This chain links TRBV10-2 with TRBJ1-2, with 7 bases lining up with TRBD1. The CDR3 contains 15 residues. Germline loops: CDR1 WSHSY, CDR2 SAAADI. The J segment lost 4 bases and the V segment lost 0 bases, leaving 5 bases of the junction unmatched. CDR3 sequence: CASSESNRGSYGYTF. CDR3 nucleotide sequence: TGCGCCAGCAGTGAGTCGAACAGGGGAAGCTATGGCTACACCTTC.